These 9 T cell receptor beta chains were all obtained from the same sample, sequenced in a study of blood T cell repertoires in COVID-19. Using immunoSEQ multiplex PCR, the repertoire was profiled, and TCRdb retains in-frame clones only, with some absent. The table has 70,000 or so clones, about 88% seen once; the top ten hold 3.5% to 5%. Sequenced material: peripheral blood. These receptors were collected from a man between 65 and 85 years old with active COVID-19.

The V gene is TRBV5-1, the J gene TRBJ1-5; D perhaps matches TRBD1 (5 bases). The germline V gene encodes CDR1 SGHRS and CDR2 YFSETQ. V was cut by 3 bases and J by 7 bases, with 11 bases left in between. This CDR3 region has 13 residues. The chain's CDR3 is CASSWGGNQPQHF. The CDR3 DNA sequence: TGCGCCAGCAGCTGGGGGGGGAACCAGCCCCAGCATTTT.

This sequence joins TRBV4-1 and TRBJ2-5, with unresolved D. Trimming cost V 1 base and J 2 bases, with 5 bases left between them. Germline V gene sequence: CDR1 MGHRA, CDR2 YSYEKL. The CDR3 consists of 13 residues. The CDR3 nucleotides are TGCGCCAGCAGCCAAGTCGGGCAAGAGACCCAGTACTTC. Its translation is CASSQVGQETQYF.

The gene calls are TRBV3-1 (or the pseudogene TRBV3-2) and TRBJ1-4; D is uncertain. Germline CDR1 LGHDT, CDR2 YNNKEL (reference sequence). This CDR3 is 13 amino acids long. Trimming pared 2 bases from V and 3 bases from J, leaving 4 bases between. The CDR3 loop reads CASSQRANEKLFF. The CDR3 DNA reads TGTGCCAGCAGCCAACGGGCTAATGAAAAACTGTTTTTT.

The genes are TRBV9 and TRBJ2-7, with TRBD2 identical over 8 bases. The V and J ends lost 2 bases and 7 bases, in that order; junction bases with no gene match: 8. The CDR3 loop spans 14 amino acids. The germline gives CDR1 SGDLS, CDR2 YYNGEE. CDR3 sequence: CASSVGGLAGEQYF. The DNA of the CDR3 is TGTGCCAGCAGCGTGGGGGGGCTAGCGGGTGAGCAGTACTTC.

The chain recombines TRBV19 with TRBJ1-6; no clear D. The CDR3 contains 15 residues. The germline V gene has CDR1 LNHDA and CDR2 SQIVND (reference sequence). V was cut by 3 bases and J by 7 bases, with 13 bases left in between. The CDR3 DNA sequence: TGTGCCAGTAGTATGGCGGGGTTGGGGAATTCACCCCTCCACTTT. Its translation is CASSMAGLGNSPLHF.

The chain recombines TRBV27 with TRBJ2-4; D is possibly TRBD2 (6 bases). Germline V gene lookup returns CDR1 MNHEY and CDR2 SMNVEV (reference sequence). The V gene lost 3 bases and the J gene lost 15 bases, with 15 bases spanning the gap. CDR3 length equals 12 residues. In DNA form, the CDR3 reads TGTGCCAGCAGTTTGGGGCGGGGACCACGGTACTTC. Its protein product is CASSLGRGPRYF.

V usage is TRBV18 and J usage is TRBJ2-1; TRBD1 matches 9 bases. The germline gives CDR1 KGHSH, CDR2 LQKENI. V shed 5 bases and J 10 bases; nucleotides not matched to a gene: 6. This CDR3 is 13 amino acids long. CDR3 loop: CASSTQGAREQFF. CDR3 sequence (DNA): TGTGCCAGCTCAACACAGGGGGCGCGGGAGCAGTTCTTC.

This chain joins TRBV7-8 and TRBJ2-1; 9 positions match TRBD2. V gave up 1 base and J gave up 4 bases; unmatched junction bases: 2. The germline CDR1 and CDR2 sequences are SGHVS and FQNEAQ. There are 15 residues in the CDR3. For the CDR3, the DNA is TGTGCCAGCAGCTTAGGCCTAGCGGGATACAATGAGCAGTTCTTC. This gives the protein CASSLGLAGYNEQFF.

The gene calls are TRBV5-1 and TRBJ2-7; D call uncertain. From germline, CDR1 is SGHRS and CDR2 YFSETQ. This CDR3 is 15 amino acids long. V was trimmed by 0 bases and J by 0 bases, leaving 10 bases between them. The CDR3 coding sequence is TGCGCCAGCAGCTTGGCAGGCCAGGACTCCTACGAGCAGTACTTC. Protein sequence: CASSLAGQDSYEQYF.